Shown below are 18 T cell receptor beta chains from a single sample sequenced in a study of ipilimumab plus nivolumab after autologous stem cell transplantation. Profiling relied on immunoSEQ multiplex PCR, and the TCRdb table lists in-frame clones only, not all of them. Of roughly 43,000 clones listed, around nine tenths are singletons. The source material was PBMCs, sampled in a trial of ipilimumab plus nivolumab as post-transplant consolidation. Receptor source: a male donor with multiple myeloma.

In DNA form, the CDR3 reads TGTGCCAGCAGTTACAGAGTACAAGTGAACACTGAAGCTTTCTTT. Translating gives CASSYRVQVNTEAFF. This sequence joins TRBV6-6 and TRBJ1-1; D unclear. The CDR3 contains 15 residues. Germline lookup yields CDR1 MNHNY and CDR2 SVGAGI (reference sequence). V shed 2 bases and J shed 0 bases, with 10 bases lying between them.

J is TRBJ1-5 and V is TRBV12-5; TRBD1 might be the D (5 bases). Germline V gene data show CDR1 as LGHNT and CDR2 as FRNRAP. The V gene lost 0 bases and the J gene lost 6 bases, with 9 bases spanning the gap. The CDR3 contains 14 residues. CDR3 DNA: TGTGCTAGTGGTTTGGTAGTAGGGGCTCAGCCCCAGCATTTT. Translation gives CASGLVVGAQPQHF.

This chain's CDR3 is CASSFSTATEAFF. CDR3 nucleotides: TGTGCCAGCAGTTTCAGTACAGCCACTGAAGCTTTCTTT. The gene calls are TRBV27 and TRBJ1-1, with D hard to call. CDR3 length equals 13 residues. Deletions cut 3 bases from V and 4 bases from J, with 9 bases between. The germline gives CDR1 MNHEY, CDR2 SMNVEV (reference sequence).

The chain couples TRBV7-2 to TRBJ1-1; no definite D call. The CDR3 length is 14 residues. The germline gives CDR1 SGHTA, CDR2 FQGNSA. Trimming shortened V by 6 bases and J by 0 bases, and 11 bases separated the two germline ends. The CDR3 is CASRTDTLNTEAFF. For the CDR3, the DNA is TGTGCCAGCAGGACCGACACATTGAACACTGAAGCTTTCTTT. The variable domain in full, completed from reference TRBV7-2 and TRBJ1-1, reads GAGVSQSPSNKVTEKGKDVELRCDPISGHTALYWYRQSLGQGLEFLIYFQGNSAPDKSGLPSDRFSAERTGGSVSTLTIQRTQQEDSAVYLCASRTDTLNTEAFFGQGTRLTVV.

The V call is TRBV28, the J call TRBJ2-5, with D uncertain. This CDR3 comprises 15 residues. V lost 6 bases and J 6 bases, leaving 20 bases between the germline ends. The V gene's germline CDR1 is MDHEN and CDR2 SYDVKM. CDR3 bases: TGTGCCAGCAGCCCCCTCTTTGAAGGGCCGAAGACCCAGTACTTC. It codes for CASSPLFEGPKTQYF.

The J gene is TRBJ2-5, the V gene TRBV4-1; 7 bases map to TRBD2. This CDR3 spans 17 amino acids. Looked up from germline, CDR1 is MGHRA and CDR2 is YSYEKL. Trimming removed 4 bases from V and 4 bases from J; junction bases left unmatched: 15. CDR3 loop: CASSPTPIRTSLETQYF. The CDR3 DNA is TGCGCCAGCAGCCCGACCCCCATTCGGACTAGTTTAGAGACCCAGTACTTC.

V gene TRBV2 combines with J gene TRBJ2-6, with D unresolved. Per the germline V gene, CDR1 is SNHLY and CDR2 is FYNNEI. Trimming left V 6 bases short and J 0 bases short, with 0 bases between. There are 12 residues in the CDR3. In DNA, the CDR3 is TGTGCCAGCAGCTCTGGGGCCAACGTCCTGACTTTC. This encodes CASSSGANVLTF.

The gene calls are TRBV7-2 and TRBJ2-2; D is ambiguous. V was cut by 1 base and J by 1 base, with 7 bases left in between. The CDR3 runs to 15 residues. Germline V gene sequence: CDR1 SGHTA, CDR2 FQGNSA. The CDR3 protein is CASSLGRQNTGELFF. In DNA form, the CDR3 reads TGTGCCAGCAGCTTAGGCCGGCAGAACACCGGGGAGCTGTTTTTT.

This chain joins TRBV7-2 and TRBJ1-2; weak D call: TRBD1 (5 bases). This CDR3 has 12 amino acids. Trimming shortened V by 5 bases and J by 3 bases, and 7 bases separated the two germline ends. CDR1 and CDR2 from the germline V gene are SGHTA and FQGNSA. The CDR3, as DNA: TGTGCCAGCAGCCCAGGGTACTATGGCTACACCTTC. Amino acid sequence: CASSPGYYGYTF.

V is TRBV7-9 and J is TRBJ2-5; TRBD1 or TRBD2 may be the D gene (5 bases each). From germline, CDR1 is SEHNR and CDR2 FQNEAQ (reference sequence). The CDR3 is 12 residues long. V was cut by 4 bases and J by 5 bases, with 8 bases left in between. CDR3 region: CASSSWGETQYF. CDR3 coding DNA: TGTGCCAGCAGCTCCTGGGGGGAGACCCAGTACTTC.

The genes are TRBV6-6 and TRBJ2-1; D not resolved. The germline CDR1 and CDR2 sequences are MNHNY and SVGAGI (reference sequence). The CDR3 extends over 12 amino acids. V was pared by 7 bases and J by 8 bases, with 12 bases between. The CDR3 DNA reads TGTGCCAGCACCCGAGGCCCCGATGAGCAGTTCTTC. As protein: CASTRGPDEQFF.

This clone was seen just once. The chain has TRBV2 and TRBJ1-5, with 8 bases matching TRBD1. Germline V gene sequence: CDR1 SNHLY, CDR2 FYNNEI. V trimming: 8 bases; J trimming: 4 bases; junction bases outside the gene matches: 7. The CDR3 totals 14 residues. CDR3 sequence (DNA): TGTGCCAGCGGTCCGGGACAGGTAAATCAGCCCCAGCATTTT. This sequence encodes CASGPGQVNQPQHF. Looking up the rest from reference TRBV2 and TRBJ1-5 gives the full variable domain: EPEVTQTPSHQVTQMGQEVILRCVPISNHLYFYWYRQILGQKVEFLVSFYNNEISEKSEIFDDQFSVERPDGSNFTLKIRSTKLEDSAMYFCASGPGQVNQPQHFGDGTRLSIL.

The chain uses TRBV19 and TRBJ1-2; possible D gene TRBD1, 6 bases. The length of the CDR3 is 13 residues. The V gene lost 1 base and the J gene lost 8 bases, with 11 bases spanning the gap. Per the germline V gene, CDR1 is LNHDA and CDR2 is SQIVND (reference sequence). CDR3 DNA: TGTGCCAGTAGTATAGCGGACAGCGTGGGCTACACCTTC. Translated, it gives CASSIADSVGYTF.

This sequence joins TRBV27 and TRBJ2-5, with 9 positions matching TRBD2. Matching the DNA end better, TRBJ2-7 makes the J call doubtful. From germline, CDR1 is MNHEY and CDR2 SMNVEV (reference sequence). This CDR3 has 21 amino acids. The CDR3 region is CASSPSPRSSGIPGLVLEQYF. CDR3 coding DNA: TGTGCCAGCAGTCCCTCCCCCCGGTCTAGCGGGATACCCGGCTTGGTTCTCGAGCAGTACTTC.

CDR3 region: CASSFLETQYF. CDR3 in DNA: TGCGCCAGCAGCTTCCTAGAGACCCAGTACTTC. The chain uses TRBV5-1 and TRBJ2-5; D unresolved. V was clipped by 2 bases and J by 4 bases, with 3 bases between them. The length of the CDR3 is 11 residues. Germline V gene data show CDR1 as SGHRS and CDR2 as YFSETQ. Full variable domain (missing parts from reference TRBV5-1 and TRBJ2-5): KAGVTQTPRYLIKTRGQQVTLSCSPISGHRSVSWYQQTPGQGLQFLFEYFSETQRNKGNFPGRFSGRQFSNSRSEMNVSTLELGDSALYLCASSFLETQYFGPGTRLLVL.

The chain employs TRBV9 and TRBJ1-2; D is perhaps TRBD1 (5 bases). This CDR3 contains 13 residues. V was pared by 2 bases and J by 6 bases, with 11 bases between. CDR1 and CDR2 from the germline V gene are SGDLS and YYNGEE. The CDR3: CASSVQGFDGYTF. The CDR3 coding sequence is TGTGCCAGCAGCGTCCAGGGATTTGATGGCTACACCTTC.

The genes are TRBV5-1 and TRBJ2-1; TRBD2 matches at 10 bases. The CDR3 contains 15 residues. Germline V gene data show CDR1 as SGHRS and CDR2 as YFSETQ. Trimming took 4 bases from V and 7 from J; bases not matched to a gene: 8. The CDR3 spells CASSLSGGPVNEQFF. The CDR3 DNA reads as TGCGCCAGCAGCCTTAGCGGGGGGCCAGTGAATGAGCAGTTCTTC.

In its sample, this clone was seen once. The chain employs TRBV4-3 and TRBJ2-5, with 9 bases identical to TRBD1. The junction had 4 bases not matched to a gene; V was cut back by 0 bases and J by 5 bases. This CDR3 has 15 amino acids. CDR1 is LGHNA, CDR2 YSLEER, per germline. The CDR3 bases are TGCGCCAGCAGCCAAGATGTGGACAGGGGCGAGACCCAGTACTTC. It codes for CASSQDVDRGETQYF.